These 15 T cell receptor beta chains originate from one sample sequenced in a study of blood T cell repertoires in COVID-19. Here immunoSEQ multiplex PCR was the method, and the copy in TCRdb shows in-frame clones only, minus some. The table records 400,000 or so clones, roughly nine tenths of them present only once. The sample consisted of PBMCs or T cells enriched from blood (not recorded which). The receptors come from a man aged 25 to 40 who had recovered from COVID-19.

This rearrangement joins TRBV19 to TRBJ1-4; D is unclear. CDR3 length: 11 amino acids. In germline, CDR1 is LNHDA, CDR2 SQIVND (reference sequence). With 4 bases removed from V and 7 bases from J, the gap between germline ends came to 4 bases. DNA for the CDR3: TGTGCCAGTAGTACTCGTGAAAAACTGTTTTTT. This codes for CASSTREKLFF. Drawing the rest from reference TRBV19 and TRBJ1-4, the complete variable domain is DGGITQSPKYLFRKEGQNVTLSCEQNLNHDAMYWYRQDPGQGLRLIYYSQIVNDFQKGDIAEGYSVSREKKESFPLTVTSAQKNPTAFYLCASSTREKLFFGSGTQLSVL.

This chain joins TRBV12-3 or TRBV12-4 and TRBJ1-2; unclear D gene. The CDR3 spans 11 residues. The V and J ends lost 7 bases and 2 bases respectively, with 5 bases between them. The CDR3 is CASTFNYGYTF. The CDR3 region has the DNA TGTGCCAGCACCTTCAACTATGGCTACACCTTC.

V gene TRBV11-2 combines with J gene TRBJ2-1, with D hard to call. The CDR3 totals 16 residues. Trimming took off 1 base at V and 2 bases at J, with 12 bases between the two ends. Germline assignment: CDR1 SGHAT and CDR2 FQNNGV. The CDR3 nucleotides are TGTGCCAGCAGCTTAGGGCCCACCCGGGCCTACAATGAGCAGTTCTTC. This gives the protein CASSLGPTRAYNEQFF.

CDR3: CASSEALWAGGSGDTQYF. The CDR3 nucleotides are TGTGCCAGCAGTGAAGCGCTCTGGGCAGGGGGTAGTGGGGATACGCAGTATTTT. The chain joins TRBV2 to TRBJ2-3; 7 bases align to TRBD1. Losses at the gene ends were 0 bases for V and 6 bases for J; bases not matched to a gene: 15. There are 18 residues in the CDR3. Germline loops: CDR1 SNHLY, CDR2 FYNNEI. Looking up the rest from reference TRBV2 and TRBJ2-3 gives the full variable domain: EPEVTQTPSHQVTQMGQEVILRCVPISNHLYFYWYRQILGQKVEFLVSFYNNEISEKSEIFDDQFSVERPDGSNFTLKIRSTKLEDSAMYFCASSEALWAGGSGDTQYFGPGTRLTVL.

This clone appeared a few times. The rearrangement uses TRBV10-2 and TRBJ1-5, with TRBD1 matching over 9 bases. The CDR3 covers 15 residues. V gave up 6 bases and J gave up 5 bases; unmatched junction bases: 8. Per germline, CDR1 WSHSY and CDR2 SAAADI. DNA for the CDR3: TGCGCCAGCAGGGGGACAGGGAGGTTAGATCAGCCCCAGCATTTT. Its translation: CASRGTGRLDQPQHF.

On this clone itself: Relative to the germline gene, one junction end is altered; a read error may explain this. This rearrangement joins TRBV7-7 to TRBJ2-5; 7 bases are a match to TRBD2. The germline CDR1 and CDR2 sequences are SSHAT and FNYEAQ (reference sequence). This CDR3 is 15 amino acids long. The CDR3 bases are TGTGCTAGCAGCTTGGGGCGGGAGTCGTCAGAGACCCAGTACTTC. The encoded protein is CASSLGRESSETQYF.

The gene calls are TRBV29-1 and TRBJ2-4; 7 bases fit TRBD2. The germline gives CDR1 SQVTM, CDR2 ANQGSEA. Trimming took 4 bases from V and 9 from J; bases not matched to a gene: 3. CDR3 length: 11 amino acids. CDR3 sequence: CSVAAGSIQYF. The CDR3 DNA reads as TGCAGCGTTGCAGCGGGAAGCATTCAGTACTTC.

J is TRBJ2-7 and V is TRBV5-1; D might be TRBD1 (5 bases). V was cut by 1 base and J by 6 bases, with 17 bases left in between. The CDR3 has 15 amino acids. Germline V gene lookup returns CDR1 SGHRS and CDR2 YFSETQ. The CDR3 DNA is TGCGCCAGCAGCTTGAATCAGGGTGGGTTAGGCGAGCAGTACTTC. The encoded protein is CASSLNQGGLGEQYF.

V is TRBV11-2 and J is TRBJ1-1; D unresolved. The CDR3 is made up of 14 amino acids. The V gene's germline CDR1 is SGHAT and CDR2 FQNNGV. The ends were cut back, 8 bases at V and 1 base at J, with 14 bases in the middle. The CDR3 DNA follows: TGTGCCAGCTCAGCGCGGGGTCCGAACACTGAAGCTTTCTTT. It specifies CASSARGPNTEAFF.

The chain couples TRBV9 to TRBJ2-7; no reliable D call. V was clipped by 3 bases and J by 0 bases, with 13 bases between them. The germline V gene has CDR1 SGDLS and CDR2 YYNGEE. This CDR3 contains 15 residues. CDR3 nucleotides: TGTGCCAGCAGCGCCGATCCAGTCTTCTCCTACGAGCAGTACTTC. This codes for CASSADPVFSYEQYF.

The CDR3 loop reads CASSTSRGLSGEKLFF. CDR3 DNA sequence: TGTGCCAGCAGCACTTCCAGGGGGCTTTCAGGTGAAAAACTGTTTTTT. This chain joins TRBV5-4 and TRBJ1-4; TRBD1 matches at 8 bases. The germline CDR1 and CDR2 sequences are SGHNT and YYREEE (reference sequence). Trimming at V came to 4 bases and at J to 7 bases, leaving 12 bases not matched to a gene. CDR3 length: 16 residues.

The CDR3 is CASSQELASLSYEQYF. CDR3 DNA: TGTGCCAGCAGCCAAGAACTAGCCTCACTCTCCTACGAGCAGTACTTC. The rearrangement links TRBV3-1 (or the pseudogene TRBV3-2) to TRBJ2-7; the D gene is possibly TRBD2 (6 bases). The V and J ends lost 0 bases and 0 bases respectively, with 12 bases between them. The CDR3 loop spans 16 amino acids. CDR1 and CDR2 (germline): LGHDT, YNNKEL (reference sequence).

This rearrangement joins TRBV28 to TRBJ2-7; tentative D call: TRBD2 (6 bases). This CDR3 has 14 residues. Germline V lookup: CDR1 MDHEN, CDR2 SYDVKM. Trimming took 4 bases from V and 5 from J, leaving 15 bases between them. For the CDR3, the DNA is TGTGCCAGCAGTTCCGGGACTGGCCTGAACGAGCAGTACTTC. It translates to CASSSGTGLNEQYF. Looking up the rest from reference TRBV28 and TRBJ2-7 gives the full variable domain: DVKVTQSSRYLVKRTGEKVFLECVQDMDHENMFWYRQDPGLGLRLIYFSYDVKMKEKGDIPEGYSVSREKKERFSLILESASTNQTSMYLCASSSGTGLNEQYFGPGTRLTVT.

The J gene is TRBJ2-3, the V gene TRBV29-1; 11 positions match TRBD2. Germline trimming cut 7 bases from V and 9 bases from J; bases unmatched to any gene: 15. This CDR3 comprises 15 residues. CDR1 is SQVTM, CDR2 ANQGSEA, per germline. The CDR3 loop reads CSAGTSGSALGTQYF. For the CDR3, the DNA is TGCAGCGCCGGTACTAGCGGGAGCGCCTTGGGCACGCAGTATTTT.

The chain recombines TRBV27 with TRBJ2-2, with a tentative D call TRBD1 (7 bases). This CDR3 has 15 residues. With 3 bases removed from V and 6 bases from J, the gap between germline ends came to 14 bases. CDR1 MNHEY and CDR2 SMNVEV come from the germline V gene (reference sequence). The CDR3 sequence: CASSFHQGGAGELFF. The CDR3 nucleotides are TGTGCCAGCAGTTTTCATCAGGGGGGCGCCGGGGAGCTGTTTTTT.